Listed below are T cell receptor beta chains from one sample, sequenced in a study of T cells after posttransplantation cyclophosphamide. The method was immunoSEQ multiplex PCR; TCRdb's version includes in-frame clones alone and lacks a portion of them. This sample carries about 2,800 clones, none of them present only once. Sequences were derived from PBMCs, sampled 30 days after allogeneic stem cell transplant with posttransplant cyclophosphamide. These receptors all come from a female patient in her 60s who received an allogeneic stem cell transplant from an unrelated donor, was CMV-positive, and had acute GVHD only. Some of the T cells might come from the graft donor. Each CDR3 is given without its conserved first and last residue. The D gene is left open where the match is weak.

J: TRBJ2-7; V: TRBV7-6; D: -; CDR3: ASSLRDTYEQY
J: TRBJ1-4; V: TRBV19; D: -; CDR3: ASSIVTDEKLF
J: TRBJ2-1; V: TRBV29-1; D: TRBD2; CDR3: SVHPRGGGSIEQF
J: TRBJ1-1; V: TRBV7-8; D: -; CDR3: ASSPTVEAF
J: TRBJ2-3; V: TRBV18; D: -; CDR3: ASSPASIADTQY
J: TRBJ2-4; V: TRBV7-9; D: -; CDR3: ASSLRAGSAKNIQY
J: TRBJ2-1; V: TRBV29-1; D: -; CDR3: SVLTGLSYNEQF
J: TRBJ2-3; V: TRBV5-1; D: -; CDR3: ASSLSGYTDTQY
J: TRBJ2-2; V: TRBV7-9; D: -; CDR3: ASSFIINTGELF
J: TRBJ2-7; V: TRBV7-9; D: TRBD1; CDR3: ASSHPSNTGGEQY
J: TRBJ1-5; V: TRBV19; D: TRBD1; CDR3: ASSMTPRGTRNQPQH
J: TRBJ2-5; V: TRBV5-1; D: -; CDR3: ASTAGGSQETQY
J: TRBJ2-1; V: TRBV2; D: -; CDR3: ASSSRVPYNEQF
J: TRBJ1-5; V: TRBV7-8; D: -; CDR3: ASSLSPREPQH
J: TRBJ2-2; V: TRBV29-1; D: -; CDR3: SVLTGTGELF
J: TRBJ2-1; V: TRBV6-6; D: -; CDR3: ASSYTGNEQF
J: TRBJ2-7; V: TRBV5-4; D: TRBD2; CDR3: ASSLPGLANEQY
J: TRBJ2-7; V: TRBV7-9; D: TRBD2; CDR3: ASSSGTSGGIRFEQY
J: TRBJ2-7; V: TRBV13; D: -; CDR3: ASRRSGDEQY
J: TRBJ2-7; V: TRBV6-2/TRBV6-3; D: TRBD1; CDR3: ASSYELGTGRLWQY
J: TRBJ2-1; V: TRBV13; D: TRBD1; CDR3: ASSLGTGRSHEQF
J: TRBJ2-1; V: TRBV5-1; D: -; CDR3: ASTNEDSSYNEQF
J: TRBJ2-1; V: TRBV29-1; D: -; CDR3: SVTGAYNEQF
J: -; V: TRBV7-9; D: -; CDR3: ASSHPDTGAYEQY
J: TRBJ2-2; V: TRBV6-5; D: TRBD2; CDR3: ASRAPGLATGELF
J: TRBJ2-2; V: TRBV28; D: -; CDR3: ASSFSGELF
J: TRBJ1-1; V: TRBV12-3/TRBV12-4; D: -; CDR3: ASRTGMNTEAF
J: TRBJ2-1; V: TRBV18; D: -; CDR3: ASSQRQGDYNEQF
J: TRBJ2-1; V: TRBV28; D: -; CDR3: ASSSSAQPGTPRNEQF
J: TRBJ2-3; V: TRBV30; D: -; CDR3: AWRSFLSGDTQY
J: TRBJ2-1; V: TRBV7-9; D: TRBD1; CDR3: ASSGRQGDSYNEQF
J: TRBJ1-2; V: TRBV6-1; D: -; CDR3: ASSEVGVVRIA
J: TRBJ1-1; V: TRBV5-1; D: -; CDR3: ASASGMNTEAF
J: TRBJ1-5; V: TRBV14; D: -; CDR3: ASSRNQGQPQH
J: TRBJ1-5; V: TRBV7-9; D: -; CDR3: ASSTDSLNQPQH
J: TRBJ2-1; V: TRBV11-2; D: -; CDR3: ASSGSYSSYNEQF
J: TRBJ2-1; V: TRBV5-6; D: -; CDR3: ASSLAWQEQF
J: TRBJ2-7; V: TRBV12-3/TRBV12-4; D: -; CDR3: ASSFLGQTYEQY
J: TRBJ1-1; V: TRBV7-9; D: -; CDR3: AGQLNTEAF
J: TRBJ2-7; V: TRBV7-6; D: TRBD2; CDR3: ASSSRGGESYEQY
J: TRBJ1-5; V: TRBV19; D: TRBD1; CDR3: ASTNRGRSNQPQH
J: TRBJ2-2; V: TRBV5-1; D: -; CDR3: ASSLDSPTGELF
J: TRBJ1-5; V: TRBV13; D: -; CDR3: ASSLGRGSNQPQH
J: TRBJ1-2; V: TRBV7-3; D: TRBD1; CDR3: ASSPWGLTGGHYGYT
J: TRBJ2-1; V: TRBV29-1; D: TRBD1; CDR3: SVAYKHRGRTYNEQF
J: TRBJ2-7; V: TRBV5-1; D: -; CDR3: ASSWDKAYEQY
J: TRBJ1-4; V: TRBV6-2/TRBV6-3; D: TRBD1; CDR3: ASRDRAAEKLF
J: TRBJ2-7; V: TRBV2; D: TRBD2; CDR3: ASLGTSAYEQY
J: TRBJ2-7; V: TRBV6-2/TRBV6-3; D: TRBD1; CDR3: ASSPLGQGRYEQY
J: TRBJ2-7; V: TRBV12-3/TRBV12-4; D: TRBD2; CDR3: ASSGLAGAFEQY
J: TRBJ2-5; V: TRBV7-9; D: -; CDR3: ASSSNIAGLYQETQY
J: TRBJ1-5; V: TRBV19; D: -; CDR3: ASSIVPGGNQPQH